The subject of this entry is one TCR beta chain. As originally analysed: Scientists estimated how many nucleated cells there were by amplifying reference gene primers. Some clones are missing from TCRdb's copy, which holds only in-frame ones; the method was immunoSEQ multiplex PCR. The V and J calls and clone size come from that table; D and trimming were worked out from the DNA. Of around 270,000 clones listed, 75% to 90% are singletons. This sample was included in a study of blood T cell repertoires in COVID-19. Overall study: Specimens from acute and convalescent COVID-19 originated in the United States, Italy and Spain. Sources were T cells, B-cell-depleted T cells, or PBMCs; the material itself was cDNA or gDNA.

The germline CDR1 and CDR2 sequences are SEHNR and FQNEAQ (reference sequence). The CDR3 is 15 amino acids. V shed 1 base and J shed 4 bases, with 13 bases lying between them. The V gene is TRBV7-9, the J gene TRBJ1-2; the D gene is possibly TRBD1 (5 bases). Sequenced input: peripheral blood. The TCR sequence derives from a man aged 30 to 45 with active or convalescent COVID-19. The CDR3 here is CASSLEGVSAYGYTF. The CDR3 DNA follows: TGTGCCAGCAGCTTAGAAGGGGTCAGTGCCTATGGCTACACCTTC.